Described below is a single T cell receptor beta chain sequence and its context. V gave up 4 bases and J gave up 0 bases, with 7 bases separating them. The CDR3 contains 14 residues. Germline V lookup: CDR1 SGHRS, CDR2 YFSETQ. The sample belongs to a study of PD-1 blockade in mismatch repair-deficient tumors. The data were produced by immunoSEQ multiplex PCR, yet TCRdb's version contains in-frame clones alone and is incomplete. The sample lists 100,000 or so clones, about 79% occurring once. PCR or immunohistochemistry showed mismatch repair deficiency in every enrolled patient. The TCR-sequenced patients were a few responders to pembrolizumab.

This sequence originates from an adult with mismatch repair-deficient cancer. The chain carries TRBV5-1 and TRBJ1-4; D may be TRBD1 (5 bases). Sequencing used peripheral blood, obtained 30 to 36 weeks after starting pembrolizumab. CDR3 sequence (DNA): TGCGCCAGCAGCGGACATGCAACTAATGAAAAACTGTTTTTT. Translation gives CASSGHATNEKLFF. Complete variable domain (other parts from reference TRBV5-1 and TRBJ1-4): KAGVTQTPRYLIKTRGQQVTLSCSPISGHRSVSWYQQTPGQGLQFLFEYFSETQRNKGNFPGRFSGRQFSNSRSEMNVSTLELGDSALYLCASSGHATNEKLFFGSGTQLSVL.